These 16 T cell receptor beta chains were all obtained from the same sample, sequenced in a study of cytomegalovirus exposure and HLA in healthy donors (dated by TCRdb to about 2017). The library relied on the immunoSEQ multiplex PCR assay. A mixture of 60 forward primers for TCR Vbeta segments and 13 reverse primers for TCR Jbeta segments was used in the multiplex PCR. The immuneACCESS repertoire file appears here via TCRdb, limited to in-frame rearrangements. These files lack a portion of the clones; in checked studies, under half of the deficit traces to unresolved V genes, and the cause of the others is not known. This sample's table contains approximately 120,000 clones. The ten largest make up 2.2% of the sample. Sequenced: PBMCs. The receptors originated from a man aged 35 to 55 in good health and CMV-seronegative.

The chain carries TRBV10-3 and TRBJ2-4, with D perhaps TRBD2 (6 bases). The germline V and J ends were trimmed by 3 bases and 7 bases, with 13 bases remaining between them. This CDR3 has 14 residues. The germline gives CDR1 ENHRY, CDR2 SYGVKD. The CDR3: CAISDMRRDNIQYF. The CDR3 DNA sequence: TGTGCCATCAGTGATATGAGGCGGGATAACATTCAGTACTTC.

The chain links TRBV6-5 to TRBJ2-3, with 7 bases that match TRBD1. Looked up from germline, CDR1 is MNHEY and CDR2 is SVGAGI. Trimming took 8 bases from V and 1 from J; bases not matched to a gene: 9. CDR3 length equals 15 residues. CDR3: CASATSGGRTDTQYF. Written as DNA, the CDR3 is TGTGCCAGCGCAACGTCAGGGGGTCGCACAGATACGCAGTATTTT.

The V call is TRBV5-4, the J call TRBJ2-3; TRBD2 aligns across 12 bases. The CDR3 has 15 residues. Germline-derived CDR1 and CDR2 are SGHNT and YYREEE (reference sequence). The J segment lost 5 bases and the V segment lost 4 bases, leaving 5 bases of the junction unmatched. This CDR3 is CASSLGLAGRDTQYF. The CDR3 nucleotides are TGTGCCAGCAGCCTCGGACTAGCGGGAAGAGATACGCAGTATTTT.

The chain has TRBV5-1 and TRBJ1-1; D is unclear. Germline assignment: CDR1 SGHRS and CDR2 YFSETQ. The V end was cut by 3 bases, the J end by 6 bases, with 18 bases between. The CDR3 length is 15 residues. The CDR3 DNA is TGCGCCAGCAGCTGGTTGGGTGGCCGGGTCGCTGAAGCTTTCTTT. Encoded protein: CASSWLGGRVAEAFF.

The CDR3 sequence is CASSSRTSGSATDTQYF. Here the CDR3 DNA reads TGTGCCAGCAGCTCTAGGACTAGCGGGAGTGCAACAGATACGCAGTATTTT. This chain connects TRBV11-3 to TRBJ2-3; 13 bases agree with TRBD2. The V gene end was trimmed by 4 bases and the J gene end by 3 bases; junction bases not matched to a gene: 7. The germline V gene has CDR1 SGHNT and CDR2 YENEEA. This CDR3 is 17 amino acids long. The entire variable domain, with the rest obtained from reference TRBV11-3 and TRBJ2-3, is as follows: EAGVVQSPRYKIIEKKQPVAFWCNPISGHNTLYWYLQNLGQGPELLIRYENEEAVDDSQLPKDRFSAERLKGVDSTLKIQPAELGDSAVYLCASSSRTSGSATDTQYFGPGTRLTVL.

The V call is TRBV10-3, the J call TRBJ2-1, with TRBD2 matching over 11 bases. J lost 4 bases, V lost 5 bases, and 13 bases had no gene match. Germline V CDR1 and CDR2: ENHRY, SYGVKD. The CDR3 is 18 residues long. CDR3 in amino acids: CAISPGTGGTSGYNEQFF. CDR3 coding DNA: TGTGCCATCAGTCCCGGGACAGGCGGGACTAGCGGATACAATGAGCAGTTCTTC.

The CDR3 region is CASSELGQGKGYTF. CDR3 sequence (DNA): TGTGCCAGCAGTGAATTAGGCCAGGGGAAGGGCTACACCTTC. This chain uses TRBV25-1 with TRBJ1-2, with TRBD1 as a possible D gene (6 bases). Per the germline V gene, CDR1 is MGHDK and CDR2 is SYGVNS. The CDR3 has 14 amino acids. V gave up 1 base and J gave up 8 bases, with 14 bases separating them.

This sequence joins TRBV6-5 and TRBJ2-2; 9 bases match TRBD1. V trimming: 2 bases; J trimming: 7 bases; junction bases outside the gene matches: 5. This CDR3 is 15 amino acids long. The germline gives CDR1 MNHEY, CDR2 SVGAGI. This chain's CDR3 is CASSYEGQGIGELFF. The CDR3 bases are TGTGCCAGCAGTTACGAGGGACAGGGTATCGGGGAGCTGTTTTTT.

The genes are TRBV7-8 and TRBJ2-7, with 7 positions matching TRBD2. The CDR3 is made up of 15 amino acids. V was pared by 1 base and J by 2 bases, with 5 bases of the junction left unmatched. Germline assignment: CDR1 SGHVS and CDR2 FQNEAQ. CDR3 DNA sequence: TGTGCCAGCAGCTTAGAGAGTAGCGGGCCCTACGAGCAGTACTTC. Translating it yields CASSLESSGPYEQYF.

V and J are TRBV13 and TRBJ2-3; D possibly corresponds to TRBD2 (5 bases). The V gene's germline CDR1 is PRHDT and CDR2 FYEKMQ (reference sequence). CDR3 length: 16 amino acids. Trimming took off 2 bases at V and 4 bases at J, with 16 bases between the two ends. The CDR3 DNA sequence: TGTGCCAGCAGCTTAAGGTTTAGCGCGGCAGCAGATACGCAGTATTTT. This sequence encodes CASSLRFSAAADTQYF.

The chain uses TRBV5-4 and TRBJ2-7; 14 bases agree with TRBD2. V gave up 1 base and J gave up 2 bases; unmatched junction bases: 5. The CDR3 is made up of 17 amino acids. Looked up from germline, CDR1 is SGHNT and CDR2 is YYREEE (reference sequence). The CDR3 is CASSLQGLAGVAYEQYF. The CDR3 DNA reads TGTGCCAGCAGCTTGCAGGGACTAGCGGGAGTCGCCTACGAGCAGTACTTC.

This CDR3 is CSVDMRNTEAFF. The CDR3 nucleotides read TGCAGCGTTGACATGAGGAACACTGAAGCTTTCTTT. The genes are TRBV29-1 and TRBJ1-1, with D uncertain. Looked up from germline, CDR1 is SQVTM and CDR2 is ANQGSEA. Trimming pared 3 bases from V and 1 base from J, leaving 6 bases between. The CDR3 loop spans 12 amino acids.

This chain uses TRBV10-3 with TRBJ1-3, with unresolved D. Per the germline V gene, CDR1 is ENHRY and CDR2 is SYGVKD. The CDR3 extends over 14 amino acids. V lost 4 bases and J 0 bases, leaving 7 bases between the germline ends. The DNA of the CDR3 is TGTGCCATCAGTGTAAGCAACTCTGGAAACACCATATATTTT. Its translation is CAISVSNSGNTIYF.

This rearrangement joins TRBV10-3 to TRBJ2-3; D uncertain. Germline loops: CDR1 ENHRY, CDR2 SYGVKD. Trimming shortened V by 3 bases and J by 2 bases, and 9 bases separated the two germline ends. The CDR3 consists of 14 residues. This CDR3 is CAISELPSTDTQYF. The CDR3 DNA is TGTGCCATCAGTGAACTTCCTTCCACAGATACGCAGTATTTT.

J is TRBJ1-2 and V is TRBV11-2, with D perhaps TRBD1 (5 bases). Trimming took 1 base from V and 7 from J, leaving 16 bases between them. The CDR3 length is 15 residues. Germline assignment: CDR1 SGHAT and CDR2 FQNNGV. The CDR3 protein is CASSLVAGPSLGYTF. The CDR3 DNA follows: TGTGCCAGCAGCTTAGTGGCAGGGCCTTCCCTTGGCTACACCTTC. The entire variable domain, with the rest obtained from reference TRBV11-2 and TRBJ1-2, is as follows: EAGVAQSPRYKIIEKRQSVAFWCNPISGHATLYWYQQILGQGPKLLIQFQNNGVVDDSQLPKDRFSAERLKGVDSTLKIQPAKLEDSAVYLCASSLVAGPSLGYTFGSGTRLTVV.

Written as DNA, the CDR3 is TGTGCCAGCAGTTACGAGGGGACAGGGAGGACCGAGCAGTACTTC. The encoded protein is CASSYEGTGRTEQYF. This sequence joins TRBV6-5 and TRBJ2-7, with 9 bases matching TRBD1. The CDR3 is made up of 15 amino acids. Germline CDR1 MNHEY, CDR2 SVGAGI. V gave up 2 bases and J gave up 6 bases; unmatched junction bases: 8.